This TCR beta chain emerged from a study of T-cell memory formation after mild COVID-19. TCRdb itself ran the 5' RACE reads through MiXCR, one entry per CDR3 protein. The sample has a few hundred thousand distinct CDR3 sequences, over 20% seen once. The sample comprised PBMCs or a T cell subset sorted from them (not recorded which). This clonotype was obtained from an adult woman who had mild COVID-19 (a few samples of this study predate the infection). Cell type and time point are not known.

In nucleotides, the CDR3 is TGTGCCAGCAGTCGAACCCACCCTAGTAATGAGCAGTTCTTC. It translates to CASSRTHPSNEQFF. The V gene is TRBV6-1, the J gene TRBJ2-1; unclear D gene. Trimming cost V 5 bases and J 7 bases, with 15 bases left between them. This CDR3 spans 14 amino acids. Germline V gene sequence: CDR1 MNHNS, CDR2 SASEGT.